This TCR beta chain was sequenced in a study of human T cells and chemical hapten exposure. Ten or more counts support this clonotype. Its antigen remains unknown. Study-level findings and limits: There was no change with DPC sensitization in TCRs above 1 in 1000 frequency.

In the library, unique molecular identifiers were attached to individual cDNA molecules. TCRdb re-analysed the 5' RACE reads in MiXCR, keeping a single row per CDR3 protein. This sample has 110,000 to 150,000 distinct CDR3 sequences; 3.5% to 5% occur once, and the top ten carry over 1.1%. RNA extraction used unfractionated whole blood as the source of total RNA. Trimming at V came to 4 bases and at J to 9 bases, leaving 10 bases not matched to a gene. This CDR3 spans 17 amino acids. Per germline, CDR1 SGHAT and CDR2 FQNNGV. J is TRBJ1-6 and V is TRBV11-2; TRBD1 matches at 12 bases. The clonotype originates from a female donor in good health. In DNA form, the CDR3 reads TGTGCCAGCAGCTCACGGCCGGGACAGGGGGCGCGTTCACCCCTCCACTTT. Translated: CASSSRPGQGARSPLHF.